This TCR beta chain stems from a study of response to subunit inactivated influenza vaccine. Notes on the study in general: After each seasonal influenza vaccination, few new T cells are recruited, the authors suggested.

V trimming: 6 bases; J trimming: 4 bases; junction bases outside the gene matches: 8. The germline V gene encodes CDR1 DFQATT and CDR2 SNEGSKA (reference sequence). The CDR3 is 14 amino acids. Only a few counts were recorded for this clonotype. Its antigen is still unknown. In TCRdb, the RT-PCR reads were re-called with MiXCR into one record per CDR3 protein. The profile covers roughly 630,000 distinct CDR3 sequences, with roughly 15% appearing a single time and 7.5% to 8% taken by the ten largest. Sequenced material: PBMCs from blood, taken 14 to 15 days before vaccination. The chain links TRBV20-1 to TRBJ1-2; 10 bases agree with TRBD1. The receptor's source is a man aged 50-59 years who received an inactivated influenza vaccine. CDR3 region: CSAAGTGEVYGYTF. Written as DNA, the CDR3 is TGCAGTGCCGCCGGGACAGGGGAGGTCTATGGCTACACCTTC.